The clone carrying this T cell receptor beta chain occurred a few times. Antigen unknown. With 60 Vbeta and 13 Jbeta primers, the PCR was carried out. Repertoires were generated with immunoSEQ multiplex PCR, while TCRdb's copy carries only in-frame clones and drops some. The data contain roughly 63,000 clones, 71% of them singletons. This specimen comes from a study of cytomegalovirus exposure and HLA in healthy donors. Germline CDR1 reads WNHNN; CDR2 reads SYGVQD (reference sequence). The CDR3 loop spans 16 amino acids. Trimming cost V 3 bases and J 2 bases; bases outside gene matches: 6. General observations from the study: The analysis excluded some indistinguishable V segments, including TRBV6-2 and TRBV6-3. With high specificity and sensitivity, the classifier reportedly diagnosed cytomegalovirus status.

Material: PBMCs. The source is a man in his fifties in good health and CMV-seropositive. The chain joins TRBV10-1 to TRBJ2-1, with 8 positions matching TRBD2. The CDR3 sequence: CASSDGLAGTYNEQFF. CDR3 nucleotides: TGCGCCAGCAGTGACGGGCTAGCGGGCACCTACAATGAGCAGTTCTTC.